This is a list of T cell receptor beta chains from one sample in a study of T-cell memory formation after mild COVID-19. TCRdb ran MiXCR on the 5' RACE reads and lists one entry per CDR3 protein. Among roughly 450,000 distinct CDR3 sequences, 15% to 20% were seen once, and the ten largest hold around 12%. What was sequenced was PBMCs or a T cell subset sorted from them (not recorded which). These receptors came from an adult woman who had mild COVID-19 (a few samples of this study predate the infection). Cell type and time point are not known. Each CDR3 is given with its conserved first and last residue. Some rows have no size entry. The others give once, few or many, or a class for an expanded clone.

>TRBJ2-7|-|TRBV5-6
CASSPGDSSYEQYF
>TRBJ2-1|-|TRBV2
CATPFTSGRGNEQFF
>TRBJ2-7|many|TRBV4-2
CASSQESQHEQYF
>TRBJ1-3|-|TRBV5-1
CASSANRVSGNTIYF
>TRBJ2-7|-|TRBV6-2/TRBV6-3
CASSYAGGSYEQYF
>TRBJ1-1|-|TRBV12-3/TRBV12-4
CASSLERRTEAFF
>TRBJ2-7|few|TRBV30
CAWSIYRAVSTYEQYF
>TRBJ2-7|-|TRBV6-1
CASSVLQGVNYEQYF
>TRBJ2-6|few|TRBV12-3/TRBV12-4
CASSFGGSAHGANVLTF
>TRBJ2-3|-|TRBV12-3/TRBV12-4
CASSLMAPDTQYF
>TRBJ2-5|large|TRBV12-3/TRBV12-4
CASSLMGARDGKETQYF
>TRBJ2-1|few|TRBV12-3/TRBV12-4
CASSLRVRDRDYNEQFF
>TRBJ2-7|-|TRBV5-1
CASSIPSYEQYF
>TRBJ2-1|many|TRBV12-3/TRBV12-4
CASTFLRGRAYNEQFF
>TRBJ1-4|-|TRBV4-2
CASSQDWGLNEKLFF
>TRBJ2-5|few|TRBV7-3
CASSLTGGFVGETQYF
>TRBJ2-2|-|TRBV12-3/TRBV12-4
CASSTSGTPWEGTGELFF
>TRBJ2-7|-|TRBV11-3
CASSTTQGAHEQYF
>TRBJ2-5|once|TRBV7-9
CASIQWGTLETQYF
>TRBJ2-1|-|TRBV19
CASSIRDRYPEQFF
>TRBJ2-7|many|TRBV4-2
CASSQDYGRGRDGFYEQYF
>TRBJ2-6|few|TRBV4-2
CASSQDHGQSSGANVLTF
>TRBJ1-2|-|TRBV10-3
CAISVTSYGYTF
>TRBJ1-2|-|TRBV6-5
CASIPTSPGSYGYTF
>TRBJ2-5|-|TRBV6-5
CASCQGETQYF
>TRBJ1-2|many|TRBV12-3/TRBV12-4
CASSLGGQGDYGYTF
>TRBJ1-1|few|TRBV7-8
CASSLDAGFTREAFF
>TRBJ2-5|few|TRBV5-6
CATGGQMGPETQYF
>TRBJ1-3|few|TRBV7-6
CASSLVTGSGNTIYF
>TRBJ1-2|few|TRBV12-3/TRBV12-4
CASSPGLDYGYTF
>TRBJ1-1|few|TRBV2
CASSSLGTEAFF
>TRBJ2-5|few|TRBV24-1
CATSGSPPGQGYF
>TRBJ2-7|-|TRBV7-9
CASSSQVYEQYF
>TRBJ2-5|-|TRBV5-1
CASSLAWSEETQYF
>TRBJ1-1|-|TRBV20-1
CSARRGQANTEAFF
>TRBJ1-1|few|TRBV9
CASSVAGMNTEAFF
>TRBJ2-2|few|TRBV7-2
CASSLAGRASGELFF
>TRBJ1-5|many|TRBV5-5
CASSLDSYSNQPQHF
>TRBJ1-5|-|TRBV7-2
CASSFGPISNQPQHF
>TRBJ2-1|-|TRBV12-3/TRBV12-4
CASSLPGLVSLNEQFF